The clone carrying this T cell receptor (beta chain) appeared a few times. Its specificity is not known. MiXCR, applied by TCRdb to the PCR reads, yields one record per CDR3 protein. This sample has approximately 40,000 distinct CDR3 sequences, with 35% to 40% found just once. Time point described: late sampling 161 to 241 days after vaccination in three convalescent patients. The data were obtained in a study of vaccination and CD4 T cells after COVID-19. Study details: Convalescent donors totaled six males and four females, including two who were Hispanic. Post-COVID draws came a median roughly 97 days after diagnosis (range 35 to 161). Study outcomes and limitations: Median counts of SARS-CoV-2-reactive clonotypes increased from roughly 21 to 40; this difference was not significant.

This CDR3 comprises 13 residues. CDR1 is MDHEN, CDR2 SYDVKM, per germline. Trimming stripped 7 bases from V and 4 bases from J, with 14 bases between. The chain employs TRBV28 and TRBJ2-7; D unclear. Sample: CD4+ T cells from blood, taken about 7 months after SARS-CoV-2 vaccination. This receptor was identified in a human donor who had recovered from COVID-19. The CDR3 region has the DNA TGTGCCAGCAACGCAGCTCAAAGGTACGAGCAGTACTTC. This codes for CASNAAQRYEQYF.